This TCR beta chain was identified during a study of response to subunit inactivated influenza vaccine. The study's findings and limits: The authors suggested that few new T cells are recruited per seasonal influenza vaccination.

This clonotype appeared many times. What it binds is unknown. The CDR3 sequence is 16 residues long. Trimming removed 5 bases from V and 2 bases from J, with 18 bases in between. CDR1 is MNHNS and CDR2 is SASEGT in the germline V gene. One entry per CDR3 protein results from TCRdb running MiXCR on the RT-PCR reads. Seen here are over 750,000 distinct CDR3 sequences, 21% observed once, and the top ten hold around 9.6%. This clonotype originated in a man aged 50-59 years who received an inactivated influenza vaccine. The input for sequencing was PBMCs from blood, taken 5 days after vaccination. The chain has TRBV6-1 and TRBJ2-5, with D perhaps assigned TRBD1 or TRBD2 (7 bases each). The CDR3 DNA is TGTGCCAGCAGTCGCCTACAGGGGAGGGGGCAAGAGACCCAGTACTTC. This codes for CASSRLQGRGQETQYF.